The table lists the clone carrying this T cell receptor (beta chain) with many counts. This sample is part of a study of spatial heterogeneity in lung cancer. For the study at large: Follow-up PBMC specimens underwent sequencing when available; their median timing was approximately two years after resection. Combinations of a unique TCR and a UMI were tallied in raw reads, and on average each appeared more than ten times. Among detected sequences, beta-chain ones consistently exceeded alpha-chain ones in number.

Germline CDR1 and CDR2: DFQATT and SNEGSKA (reference sequence). CDR3 size: 14 residues. Trimming removed 5 bases from V and 1 base from J, with 13 bases in between. Every cDNA TCR molecule received its own unique molecular identifier. TCRdb itself ran the 5' RACE reads through MiXCR, one entry per CDR3 protein. The repertoire consists of approximately 56,000 distinct CDR3 sequences, with more than 6.5% occurring once and the leading ten covering 35% to 45%. Regarding time point: blood at routine non-recurrence follow-up after resection. Sequencing covered unsorted whole RNA taken from tumor, nontumor lung or frozen PBMC.

This clonotype was obtained from a female donor with early-stage non-small cell lung cancer. The specimen was PBMCs, collected at follow-up. J is TRBJ2-3 and V is TRBV20-1, with a possible D match to TRBD2 (6 bases). The DNA of the CDR3 is TGCAGTGCTCCGTTAGGCGGGGGCACAGATACGCAGTATTTT. Encoded protein: CSAPLGGGTDTQYF.